This T cell receptor beta chain was documented in a study of CD8 T cells in ankylosing spondylitis. Study-wide findings and caveats: Previously reported in reactive arthritis synovial fluid and blood were some of the motif variants. Typical of ankylosing spondylitis blood, it appeared, was a TCR beta motif of under 10 highly homologous variants. Within matched ankylosing spondylitis synovial fluid, disease-linked clones were reportedly significantly enriched.

Construction of TCR beta libraries was performed using quantitative 5'-RACE with molecular barcodes. From the 5' RACE reads, TCRdb called clonotypes with MiXCR, one entry per CDR3 protein. Counted here are 350,000 to 450,000 distinct CDR3 sequences, 25% to 30% occurring once; the ten biggest clones make up about 0.89%. Trimming shortened V by 6 bases and J by 3 bases, and 11 bases separated the two germline ends. Germline assignment: CDR1 DFQATT and CDR2 SNEGSKA (reference sequence). The CDR3 length is 13 residues. This clonotype was counted only a few times. As yet, its antigen is unknown. The origin of this receptor is a male donor with ankylosing spondylitis. The specimen sequenced was blood, either unsorted or a sorted T cell fraction (not recorded which). V and J are TRBV20-1 and TRBJ2-2; D gene ambiguous. The CDR3: CSALRPDTGELFF. As DNA, the CDR3 is TGCAGTGCCCTAAGACCCGACACCGGGGAGCTGTTTTTT.